These T cell receptor beta chains were read from a single sample in a study of OX40 agonist ivuxolimab in advanced cancers. Profiling relied on immunoSEQ multiplex PCR, and the TCRdb table lists in-frame clones only, not all of them. Of around 90,000 clones in the sample, approximately 89% were seen once. The specimen was CD4+ or CD8+ T cells sorted from blood, collected in a trial of the OX40 agonist ivuxolimab. The receptors derive from an adult with an advanced solid tumor such as melanoma, head and neck, liver or kidney cancer. Each CDR3 is given with its conserved first and last residue. D genes are given only for firm matches. A clone size is listed for some rows: how often the clone was seen (once, few, many), or a class if it is expanded.

length	V	J	D	size	DNA	CDR3
15	TRBV29-1	TRBJ2-1	TRBD1	-	TGCAGCGTAGAAGGGACAGCCCAAGGGTTTGGTGAGCAGTTCTTC	CSVEGTAQGFGEQFF
15	TRBV5-5	TRBJ2-6	-	-	TGTGCCAGCAGCTTGTCGGGGTCTGGGGCCAACGTCCTGACTTTC	CASSLSGSGANVLTF
13	TRBV30	TRBJ1-3	-	-	TGTGCCCAAATTGGGGCTACTGGAAACACCATATATTTT	CAQIGATGNTIYF
14	TRBV5-1	TRBJ1-1	-	once	TGCGCCAGCAGCTGGACGACGCTGAACACTGAAGCTTTCTTT	CASSWTTLNTEAFF
15	TRBV5-4	TRBJ1-3	-	-	TGTGCCAGCAGCTTGGACAGACGATCTGGAAACACCATATATTTT	CASSLDRRSGNTIYF
16	TRBV30	TRBJ1-4	TRBD1	-	TGTGCCTGGAGTCCGAACCTGACAGGGGGCAATGAAAAACTGTTTTTT	CAWSPNLTGGNEKLFF
13	TRBV9	TRBJ1-1	-	-	TGTGCCAGCAGCCAACTCCAGGGGACTGAAGCTTTCTTT	CASSQLQGTEAFF
14	TRBV9	TRBJ1-1	-	once	TGTGCCAGCAGCGTTCATGAGGGGTGGACTGAAGCTTTCTTT	CASSVHEGWTEAFF
12	TRBV28	TRBJ1-5	-	-	TGTGCCAGTGACGGACAGAATCAGCCCCAGCATTTT	CASDGQNQPQHF
11	TRBV1	TRBJ1-4	-	once	TGCACCAGCGGGTCTGATGAAAAACTGTTTTTT	CTSGSDEKLFF
13	TRBV5-1	TRBJ1-1	TRBD1	-	TGCGCCAGCACCAATGGACAGGACCTTGAAGCTTTCTTT	CASTNGQDLEAFF
14	TRBV2	TRBJ2-5	TRBD2	-	TGTGCCAGCAGTGAGACTAGCTTCCAAGAGACCCAGTACTTC	CASSETSFQETQYF
15	TRBV19	TRBJ2-6	TRBD1	-	TGTGCCAGTAGTACAGGGGGCTTTGGGGCCAACGTCCTGACTTTC	CASSTGGFGANVLTF
13	TRBV11-3	TRBJ2-1	-	-	TGTGCCAGCAGCTTAGTACGACTAAATGAGCAGTTCTTC	CASSLVRLNEQFF
15	TRBV29-1	TRBJ1-1	TRBD1	-	TGCAGCGTGGCTACAGGGGGCCGGGGGAACACTGAAGCTTTCTTT	CSVATGGRGNTEAFF
19	TRBV18	TRBJ2-2	-	-	TGTGCCAGCTCACCATTAGGACAGCAACGTTTCTTAAACACCGGGGAGCTGTTTTTT	CASSPLGQQRFLNTGELFF
12	TRBV27	TRBJ1-4	-	-	TGTGCCAGCAGTTTTCTCAATGAAAAACTGTTTTTT	CASSFLNEKLFF
17	TRBV11-2	TRBJ2-1	-	once	TGTGCCAGCAGCCCGTACCAACTGGCGGCACCCCCCAGCGAGCAGTTCTTC	CASSPYQLAAPPSEQFF
16	TRBV7-6	TRBJ2-1	-	-	TGTGCCAGCAGCAAAACGACTAGGAGCTCCTACAATGAGCAGTTCTTC	CASSKTTRSSYNEQFF
18	TRBV7-3	TRBJ2-2	-	once	TGTGCCAGCAGCTCCTTACCATTAAGCGACATTAACACCGGGGAGCTGTTTTTT	CASSSLPLSDINTGELFF
14	TRBV4-1	TRBJ1-2	-	-	TGCGCCAGCAGCCAAGATCTGGGGAGCTATGGCTACACCTTC	CASSQDLGSYGYTF
14	TRBV18	TRBJ1-5	TRBD1	-	TGTGCCAGCTCACAAGGGACAGACAATCAGCCCCAGCATTTT	CASSQGTDNQPQHF
13	TRBV7-3	TRBJ1-1	-	-	TGTGCCAGCATGCGGGGTCTGAACACTGAAGCTTTCTTT	CASMRGLNTEAFF
14	TRBV7-7	TRBJ2-5	TRBD2	-	TGTGCTAGCAGCTTAGCGGGGTACCAAGAGACCCAGTACTTC	CASSLAGYQETQYF
18	TRBV5-1	TRBJ1-2	TRBD1	-	TGCGCCAGCAGCCGTACCGGGACAGACCCACTACCCAACTATGGCTACACCTTC	CASSRTGTDPLPNYGYTF
14	TRBV19	TRBJ2-1	-	-	TGTGCCAGTAGTACTGAGACTAGGATTACTGAGCAGTTCTTC	CASSTETRITEQFF
14	TRBV2	TRBJ2-3	TRBD1	-	TGTGCCAGCAGTTGGACAGGGAGCACAGATACGCAGTATTTT	CASSWTGSTDTQYF
13	TRBV6-1	TRBJ1-5	TRBD1	-	TGTGCCAGCGGGGACAGCTTAAATCAGCCCCAGCATTTT	CASGDSLNQPQHF
14	TRBV19	TRBJ1-5	-	once	TGTGCCAGTAGTATTAGGGGAATGAATCAGCCCCAGCATTTT	CASSIRGMNQPQHF
19	TRBV5-1	TRBJ1-1	-	-	TGCGCCAGCAGCCCAGGACCGGGGGCGGGGGTTGGGAGAACCACTGAAGCTTTCTTT	CASSPGPGAGVGRTTEAFF
14	TRBV5-5	TRBJ1-3	-	-	TGTGCCAGCAGCTTCGGGGTCTCTGGAAACACCATATATTTT	CASSFGVSGNTIYF
12	TRBV9	TRBJ2-5	-	once	TGTGCCAGCAGCGTCCATCAAGAGACCCAGTACTTC	CASSVHQETQYF
12	TRBV5-1	TRBJ2-3	-	once	TGCGCCAGCAGCTTGTCGGACTATACGCAGTATTTT	CASSLSDYTQYF
14	TRBV6-5	TRBJ1-4	-	-	TGTGCCAGCAGTAATCGACAGCGTGGTGAAAAACTGTTTTTT	CASSNRQRGEKLFF
14	TRBV19	TRBJ1-4	-	-	TGTGCCAGTACCACCGGGACGGGGGATGAAAAACTGTTTTTT	CASTTGTGDEKLFF
11	TRBV29-1	TRBJ2-2	TRBD1	-	TGCAGCGTTCGGGACAGCGGGGAGCTGTTTTTT	CSVRDSGELFF
17	TRBV5-1	TRBJ2-2	-	-	TGCGCCAGCAGCCACCTCAGGGAGGGGGCGAACACCGGGGAGCTGTTTTTT	CASSHLREGANTGELFF
15	TRBV7-2	TRBJ2-5	-	-	TGTGCCAGCAGCTTAGCGGGAGCTGACCAAGAGACCCAGTACTTC	CASSLAGADQETQYF
18	TRBV14	TRBJ2-4	-	once	TGTGCCAGCAGCCAAAGGGGACTCTTCACTGGAGCCAAAAACATTCAGTACTTC	CASSQRGLFTGAKNIQYF
16	TRBV4-2	TRBJ2-3	-	-	TGTGCCAGCAGCCAAGTCTCCAGCCTCGAGGCAGATACGCAGTATTTT	CASSQVSSLEADTQYF
15	TRBV5-4	TRBJ1-5	-	-	TGTGCCAGCAGCTCGTCAACAGACCGCAATCAGCCCCAGCATTTT	CASSSSTDRNQPQHF
12	TRBV19	TRBJ2-3	-	few	TGTGCCAGTAAAACAGACACAGATACGCAGTATTTT	CASKTDTDTQYF
16	TRBV5-1	TRBJ2-1	-	-	TGCGCCAGCAGCTTGGCCGCGGGTTTCACCTACAATGAGCAGTTCTTC	CASSLAAGFTYNEQFF
15	TRBV9	TRBJ2-2	-	-	TGTGCCAGCAGCGTGGTAGCGCAAGAAACCGGGGAGCTGTTTTTT	CASSVVAQETGELFF
13	TRBV28	TRBJ2-3	-	-	TGTGCCAGCAGCTCCGACTATACAGATACGCAGTATTTT	CASSSDYTDTQYF
14	TRBV6-1	TRBJ1-1	TRBD1	-	TGTGCCAGCAGCCCGACAGGGGTGAACACTGAAGCTTTCTTT	CASSPTGVNTEAFF
13	TRBV9	TRBJ1-1	-	few	TGTGCCAGCAGCGTGGGACCTTACACTGAAGCTTTCTTT	CASSVGPYTEAFF
15	TRBV15	TRBJ1-4	TRBD1	-	TGTGCCACCAGCCTGAGGACAGGGATAGCTGAAAAACTGTTTTTT	CATSLRTGIAEKLFF
15	TRBV9	TRBJ1-1	TRBD1	-	TGTGCCAGCAGCGTAGGGACAGGGGCGAACACTGAAGCTTTCTTT	CASSVGTGANTEAFF
15	TRBV6-5	TRBJ2-2	-	-	TGTGCCAGCAGTTACGTCGCAGGGCTCACCGGGGAGCTGTTTTTT	CASSYVAGLTGELFF
15	TRBV25-1	TRBJ2-1	-	-	TGTGCCAGCAGTGAATCAAAAAGCTCCTACAATGAGCAGTTCTTC	CASSESKSSYNEQFF
13	TRBV6-5	TRBJ1-1	TRBD1	-	TGTGCCAGCAGTGGATGGGACAGCACTGAAGCTTTCTTT	CASSGWDSTEAFF
16	TRBV28	TRBJ2-7	TRBD1	few	TGTGCCAGCATCCCTAGGAAGAGGGGGCGGAATTACGAGCAGTACTTC	CASIPRKRGRNYEQYF
14	TRBV29-1	TRBJ2-1	TRBD2	-	TGCAGCGTTATTAGCGGGAGCTCCTACAATGAGCAGTTCTTC	CSVISGSSYNEQFF
16	TRBV6-6	TRBJ2-5	TRBD2	-	TGTGCCAGCAGTTACCCAGGGCTAGCGGGAAGTGAGACCCAGTACTTC	CASSYPGLAGSETQYF
15	TRBV28	TRBJ2-1	TRBD1	-	TGTGCCAGCAGTTTGCCGGACAGGGTGACGAATGAGCAGTTCTTC	CASSLPDRVTNEQFF
17	TRBV4-1	TRBJ1-5	-	few	TGCGCCAGCAGCCAAGAGGAGGGCAGTCATAGCAATCAGCCCCAGCATTTT	CASSQEEGSHSNQPQHF
14	TRBV19	TRBJ2-7	-	-	TGTGCCAGTAGTATCGTGGCGGAAACCTACGAGCAGTACTTC	CASSIVAETYEQYF
13	TRBV5-4	TRBJ1-2	TRBD1	-	TGTGCCAGCAGCTTGGACAGGGGCTATGGCTACACCTTC	CASSLDRGYGYTF
13	TRBV11-2	TRBJ1-2	-	-	TGTGCCAGCAGCTTAGTGCAGGGTGGCGGCTACACCTTC	CASSLVQGGGYTF